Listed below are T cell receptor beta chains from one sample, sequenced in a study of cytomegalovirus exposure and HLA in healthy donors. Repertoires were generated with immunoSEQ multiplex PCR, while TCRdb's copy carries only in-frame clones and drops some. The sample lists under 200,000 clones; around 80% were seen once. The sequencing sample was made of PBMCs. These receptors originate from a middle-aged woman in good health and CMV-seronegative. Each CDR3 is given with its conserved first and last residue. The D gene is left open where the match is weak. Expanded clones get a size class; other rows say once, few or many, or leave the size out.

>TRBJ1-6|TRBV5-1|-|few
TGCGCCAGCAGCTTGGCGGGGGATTACAATTCACCCCTCCACTTT
CASSLAGDYNSPLHF
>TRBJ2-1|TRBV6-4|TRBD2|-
TGTGCCAGCAGTGAAGTAGTAGCGGGAGGGCCGGATGAGCAGTTCTTC
CASSEVVAGGPDEQFF
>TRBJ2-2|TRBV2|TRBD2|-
TGTGCCAGCAGTGAAGGACTAGCGGGAGGCGGTGGGAACACCGGGGAGCTGTTTTTT
CASSEGLAGGGGNTGELFF
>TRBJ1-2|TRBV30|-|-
TGTGCCTGGATCCCCTTTCTTAGTTGGGGCTACACCTTC
CAWIPFLSWGYTF
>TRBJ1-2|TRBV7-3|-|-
TGTGCCAGCAGCCGAGGGCCCATAGAAGGCTACACCTTC
CASSRGPIEGYTF
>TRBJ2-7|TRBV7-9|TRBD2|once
TGTTCCAGCGGTTTAGCGGGAGGCTCGTACGAGCAGTACTTC
CSSGLAGGSYEQYF
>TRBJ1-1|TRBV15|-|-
TGTGCCACCAGCAGAGACAGGGGTCTCAACACTGAAGCTTTCTTT
CATSRDRGLNTEAFF
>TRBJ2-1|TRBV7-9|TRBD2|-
TGTGCCAGCAGTGGAAAGCGGGGGAGCTCCTACAATGAGCAGTTCTTC
CASSGKRGSSYNEQFF
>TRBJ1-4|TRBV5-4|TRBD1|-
TGTGCCAGCAGCTTACAGGGGGCAGGTGAAAAACTGTTTTTT
CASSLQGAGEKLFF
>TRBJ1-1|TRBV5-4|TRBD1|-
TGTGCCAGCAGCCTGGGACAGGGCGTTTTCTTT
CASSLGQGVFF
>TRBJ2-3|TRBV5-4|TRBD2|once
TGTGCCAGCAGCTCTCCTAGCGGTCCTCCTAGCACAGATACGCAGTATTTT
CASSSPSGPPSTDTQYF
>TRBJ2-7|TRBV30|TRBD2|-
TGTGCCACAAACCTAGCGGGGGCCCTCTACGAGCAGTACTTC
CATNLAGALYEQYF
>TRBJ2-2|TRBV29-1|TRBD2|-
TGCAGCGTTAGCGGGAGGGCCAATAGGGCCGGGGAGCTGTTTTTT
CSVSGRANRAGELFF
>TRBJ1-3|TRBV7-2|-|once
TGTGCCAGCAGCTTAGGAGATCCTGGAAACACCATATATTTT
CASSLGDPGNTIYF
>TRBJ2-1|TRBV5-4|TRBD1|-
TGTGCCACCCGAGGGGGCGATAATGTCTCCTACAATGAGCAGTTCTTC
CATRGGDNVSYNEQFF
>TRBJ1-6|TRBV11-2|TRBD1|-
TGTGCCAGCACACAGGGGGCTCTGTATTCACCCCTCCACTTT
CASTQGALYSPLHF
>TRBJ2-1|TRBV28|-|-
TGTGCCAGCACCGTCAGGGGTGAGCAGTTCTTC
CASTVRGEQFF
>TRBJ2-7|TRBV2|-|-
TGTGCCAGCAGAGAGGCCAGGGTGTTCTACGAGCAGTACTTC
CASREARVFYEQYF
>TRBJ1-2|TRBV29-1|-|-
TGCAGCGCCCCAAGCTTTGCTGGCTACACCTTC
CSAPSFAGYTF
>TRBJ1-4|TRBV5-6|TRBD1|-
TGTGCCAGCAGCCTCCCCTCAGGGGGCGTGGGGGATGAAAAACTGTTTTTT
CASSLPSGGVGDEKLFF
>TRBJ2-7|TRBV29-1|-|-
TGCAGCGTGTCCGCGGGGTTAGACCCCTACGAGCAGTACTTC
CSVSAGLDPYEQYF
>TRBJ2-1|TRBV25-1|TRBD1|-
TGTGCCAGCAGTGACAAGGGACAGCCCTTTGGTGAGCAGTTCTTC
CASSDKGQPFGEQFF
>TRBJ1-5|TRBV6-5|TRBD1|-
TGTGCCAGCAGTTTCGGGACAGGGGATCAGCCCCAGCATTTT
CASSFGTGDQPQHF
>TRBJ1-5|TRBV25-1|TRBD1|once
TGTGCCAGCAGTGGCGCGACAGGGAACAATCAGCCCCAGCATTTT
CASSGATGNNQPQHF
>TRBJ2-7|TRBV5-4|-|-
TGTGCCAGCAGCTTGGGCAGGGGCGAGCAGTACTTC
CASSLGRGEQYF
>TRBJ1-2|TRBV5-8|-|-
TGTGCCAGCAGCTTGGCAAGGGGAGGTGGCTACACCTTC
CASSLARGGGYTF
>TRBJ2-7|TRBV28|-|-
TGTGCCAGCAGTACCTCTTGGGTTTTGAAGGAGAGCTCCTACGAGCAGTACTTC
CASSTSWVLKESSYEQYF
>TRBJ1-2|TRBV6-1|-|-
TGTGCCAGCAGTGGGAGAGGAGACTATGGCTACACCTTC
CASSGRGDYGYTF
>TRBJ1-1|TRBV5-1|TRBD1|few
TGCGCCAGCAGCTATGGACAGGCAACTGAAGCTTTCTTT
CASSYGQATEAFF
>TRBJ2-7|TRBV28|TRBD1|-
TGTGCCAGCAGTTTATGGCGGGGACCGGGACAGGGATACTACGAGCAGTACTTC
CASSLWRGPGQGYYEQYF
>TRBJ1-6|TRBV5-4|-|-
TGTGCCAGCAGCTTGGAAGGGGCCTCCTATAATTCACCCCTCCACTTT
CASSLEGASYNSPLHF
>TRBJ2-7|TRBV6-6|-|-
TGTGCCAGCAGTTACCCCCCAGTCTCCTACGAGCAGTACTTC
CASSYPPVSYEQYF
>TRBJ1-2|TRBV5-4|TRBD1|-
TGTGCCAGCAGCTTGAGCCAGGGGGCTTATGGCTACACCTTC
CASSLSQGAYGYTF
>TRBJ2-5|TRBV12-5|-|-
TGTGCTAGTGGCCGGGGGAGGCTTCAAGAGACCCAGTACTTC
CASGRGRLQETQYF
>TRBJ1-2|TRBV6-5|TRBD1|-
TGTGCCAGCAGTCCACAGGGGTACTATGGCTACACCTTC
CASSPQGYYGYTF
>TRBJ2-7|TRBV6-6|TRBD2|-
TGTGCCAGCACCCAACTAGCGGACGAGCAGTACTTC
CASTQLADEQYF
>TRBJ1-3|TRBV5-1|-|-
TGCGCCAGCAGCCAGACAGGCTCTGGAAACACCATATATTTT
CASSQTGSGNTIYF
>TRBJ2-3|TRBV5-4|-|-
TGTGCCAGCAGCTTACGCCGGGACACGGGTGATACGCAGTATTTT
CASSLRRDTGDTQYF
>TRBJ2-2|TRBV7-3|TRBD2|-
TGTGCCAGCAGCTTAACGTCGGCTAGCGGGAGAAGTTATACCGGGGAGCTGTTTTTT
CASSLTSASGRSYTGELFF
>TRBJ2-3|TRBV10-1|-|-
TGCGCCAGCAGTGCTCCCGGTTTGGCAGATACGCAGTATTTT
CASSAPGLADTQYF
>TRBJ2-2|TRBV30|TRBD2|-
TGTGCCTGGAGCGGGAGGGCCTTGGGCGGGGAGCTGTTTTTT
CAWSGRALGGELFF
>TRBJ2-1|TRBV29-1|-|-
TGCAGCGTTGATAGCGGCTACAATGAGCAGTTCTTC
CSVDSGYNEQFF
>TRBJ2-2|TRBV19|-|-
TGTGCCAGTAGTTTCTTGACCGGGGAGCTGTTTTTT
CASSFLTGELFF
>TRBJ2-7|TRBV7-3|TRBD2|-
TGTGCCAGCAGCTTAGGGGGGGGCGAGCAGTACTTC
CASSLGGGEQYF
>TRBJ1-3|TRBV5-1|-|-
TGCGCCAGCAGCTCTCACCCTTCAGGGGACGGAAACACCATATATTTT
CASSSHPSGDGNTIYF
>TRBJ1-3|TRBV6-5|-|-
TGTGCCAGCAGTTCTGTGCCGGGTTACTCTGGAAACACCATATATTTT
CASSSVPGYSGNTIYF
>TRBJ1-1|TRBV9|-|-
TGTGCCAGCTCGGGGGGCCCGGCGAACACTGAAGCTTTCTTT
CASSGGPANTEAFF
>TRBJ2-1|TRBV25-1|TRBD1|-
TGTGCCACCCGACAGGGGGCCAGTGAGCAGTTCTTC
CATRQGASEQFF
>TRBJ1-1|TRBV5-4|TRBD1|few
TGTGCCAGCAGAAACCGGGACAGGGGAAACACTGAAGCTTTCTTT
CASRNRDRGNTEAFF
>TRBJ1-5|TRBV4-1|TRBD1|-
TGCGCCAGCAGCCAGGAAGGGGGCGCCCAGCCCCAGCATTTT
CASSQEGGAQPQHF
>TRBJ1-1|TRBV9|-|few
TGTGCCAGCAGCGGATCGTACAGAGCTGAAGCTTTCTTT
CASSGSYRAEAFF
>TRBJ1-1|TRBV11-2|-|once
TGTGCCAGCAGCGGTGCGGGAGGAACTGAAGCTTTCTTT
CASSGAGGTEAFF